The 28 T cell receptor beta chains below come from one sample, sequenced in a study of blood T cell repertoires in COVID-19. Data came from immunoSEQ multiplex PCR; TCRdb stores just in-frame clones and leaves some out. Here the sample spans 160,000 or so clones, over 85% being singletons. Material for sequencing was peripheral blood. The source of these receptors is a man between 60 and 70 years old with active or convalescent COVID-19.

This chain connects TRBV5-1 to TRBJ2-7; TRBD1 matches at 10 bases. The CDR3 has 15 amino acids. Trimming at V came to 4 bases and at J to 3 bases, leaving 7 bases not matched to a gene. Germline V gene lookup returns CDR1 SGHRS and CDR2 YFSETQ. Here the CDR3 DNA reads TGCGCCAGCAGCCTCGGGACAGGGGCCTTCTACGAGCAGTACTTC. It is translated as CASSLGTGAFYEQYF.

The gene calls are TRBV18 and TRBJ1-6; possibly TRBD1 for D (5 bases). The CDR3 runs to 16 residues. V dropped 4 bases and J dropped 5 bases, with 15 bases sitting between them. Germline CDR1 reads KGHSH; CDR2 reads LQKENI. The CDR3 loop reads CASSLNDSPDNSPLHF. The CDR3 DNA sequence: TGTGCCAGCTCACTAAACGACAGCCCTGATAATTCACCCCTCCACTTT.

With regard to this clone: The junction departs from the called germline gene at one end, perhaps through a read error. The CDR3 reads CAGSLGRETNEKLFF. DNA for the CDR3: TGTGCCGGCAGCCTTGGCCGGGAAACTAATGAAAAACTGTTTTTT. The genes are TRBV5-8 and TRBJ1-4, with D uncertain. CDR1 SGHTS and CDR2 YDEGEE come from the germline V gene. This CDR3 contains 15 residues.

The genes are TRBV24-1 and TRBJ2-7; TRBD1 agrees at 7 bases. J gave up 2 bases and V 3 bases, and 3 bases lay outside the gene matches. Germline V gives CDR1 KGHDR, CDR2 SFDVKD. The CDR3 sequence is 14 residues long. The DNA of the CDR3 is TGTGCCACCAGTGATACAGGGGCCCCCTACGAGCAGTACTTC. As protein: CATSDTGAPYEQYF.

The V call is TRBV5-1, the J call TRBJ1-4; D is perhaps TRBD1 (5 bases). Trimming shortened V by 4 bases and J by 4 bases, and 11 bases separated the two germline ends. The CDR3 covers 14 residues. Germline V CDR1 and CDR2: SGHRS, YFSETQ. The CDR3 DNA is TGCGCCAGCAGCAGGACACTGGATAATGAAAAACTGTTTTTT. This encodes CASSRTLDNEKLFF. Based on the CDR3 plus reference TRBV5-1 and TRBJ1-4, the full variable domain is KAGVTQTPRYLIKTRGQQVTLSCSPISGHRSVSWYQQTPGQGLQFLFEYFSETQRNKGNFPGRFSGRQFSNSRSEMNVSTLELGDSALYLCASSRTLDNEKLFFGSGTQLSVL.

V and J are TRBV19 and TRBJ2-7, with D perhaps TRBD1 (5 bases). The V and J ends lost 8 bases and 1 base respectively, with 18 bases between them. CDR3 length: 15 residues. Germline-derived CDR1 and CDR2 are LNHDA and SQIVND (reference sequence). The CDR3 is CASRSQGFASYEQYF. The CDR3 nucleotides read TGTGCCAGTCGATCCCAGGGCTTCGCTTCCTACGAGCAGTACTTC.

The rearrangement links TRBV10-3 to TRBJ1-5, with 10 bases identical to TRBD1. The trim removed 6 bases at V and 4 bases at J, leaving 3 bases unmatched. The CDR3 loop spans 14 amino acids. Per the germline V gene, CDR1 is ENHRY and CDR2 is SYGVKD. The CDR3 region has the DNA TGTGCCATCAGCCGGGACAGGGGAAATCAGCCCCAGCATTTT. Translated: CAISRDRGNQPQHF.

V is TRBV7-9 and J is TRBJ2-3, with 9 bases fitting TRBD1. With V trimmed by 5 bases and J by 4 bases, 4 bases remained unmatched. The CDR3 is made up of 14 amino acids. Germline CDR1 SEHNR, CDR2 FQNEAQ (reference sequence). The chain's CDR3 is CASSRDRAPDTQYF. CDR3 sequence (DNA): TGTGCCAGCAGCCGGGACAGGGCCCCAGATACGCAGTATTTT.

The chain uses TRBV29-1 and TRBJ1-2; 7 bases agree with TRBD1. Per germline, CDR1 SQVTM and CDR2 ANQGSEA. CDR3 size: 13 residues. With V trimmed by 6 bases and J by 2 bases, 6 bases remained unmatched. This chain's CDR3 is CSVQTGLNYGYTF. For the CDR3, the DNA is TGCAGCGTACAGACAGGGTTGAACTATGGCTACACCTTC.

The rearrangement uses TRBV19 and TRBJ1-4; 11 bases map to TRBD1. The germline CDR1 and CDR2 sequences are LNHDA and SQIVND (reference sequence). The V segment lost 3 bases and the J segment 9 bases; nucleotides outside the gene matches: 3. This CDR3 has 14 residues. CDR3 protein: CASSIRTGGQKLFF. CDR3 bases: TGTGCCAGTAGTATCCGGACAGGGGGCCAAAAACTGTTTTTT.

The chain has TRBV12-5 and TRBJ1-5; 9 bases map to TRBD1. Germline assignment: CDR1 LGHNT and CDR2 FRNRAP. This CDR3 has 20 residues. The trim removed 0 bases at V and 0 bases at J, leaving 12 bases unmatched. The CDR3 sequence is CASGLVLGGQGLYSNQPQHF. The CDR3, as DNA: TGTGCTAGTGGTTTGGTACTTGGGGGACAGGGACTATATAGCAATCAGCCCCAGCATTTT.

CDR3: CASSDRNTEAFF. The CDR3 coding sequence is TGCGCCAGCAGCGACAGGAACACTGAAGCTTTCTTT. The chain carries TRBV5-1 and TRBJ1-1; D perhaps matches TRBD1 (5 bases). CDR1 is SGHRS and CDR2 is YFSETQ in the germline V gene. CDR3 length: 12 amino acids. V lost 4 bases to trimming and J lost 1 base, with 5 bases between them.

This chain connects TRBV19 to TRBJ2-7; the match to TRBD2 covers 7 bases. J was trimmed by 0 bases and V by 2 bases; bases with no gene match: 4. This CDR3 contains 15 residues. The V gene's germline CDR1 is LNHDA and CDR2 SQIVND (reference sequence). CDR3 loop: CASSIRRGSSYEQYF. CDR3 nucleotides: TGTGCCAGTAGTATACGGCGGGGGAGCTCCTACGAGCAGTACTTC.

The chain uses TRBV30 and TRBJ2-7, with D possibly TRBD1 on 5 matching bases. V was shortened by 2 bases and J by 7 bases, with 18 bases between the two germline ends. CDR1 and CDR2 (germline): GTSNPN, SVGIG (reference sequence). CDR3 length: 14 residues. CDR3 DNA: TGTGCCTGGAGTATTATTACAGGTTCGGGTGAGCAGTACTTC. It encodes CAWSIITGSGEQYF.

This sequence joins TRBV19 and TRBJ2-2; 8 bases are shared with TRBD1. Looked up from germline, CDR1 is LNHDA and CDR2 is SQIVND (reference sequence). V gave up 7 bases and J gave up 5 bases; unmatched junction bases: 9. CDR3 length equals 15 residues. CDR3: CASTLDRGNTGELFF. DNA of the CDR3: TGTGCCAGTACCCTTGACAGGGGTAATACCGGGGAGCTGTTTTTT.

The chain joins TRBV13 to TRBJ1-3; D call uncertain. The V end lost 4 bases, the J end lost 4 bases, and 5 bases lay between the germline ends. CDR1 is PRHDT, CDR2 FYEKMQ, per germline (reference sequence). The CDR3 consists of 12 residues. The DNA for the CDR3 is TGTGCCAGCAGCTCGACAGGAAACACCATATATTTT. It translates to CASSSTGNTIYF.

This chain joins TRBV5-1 and TRBJ1-1; D is unclear. There are 14 residues in the CDR3. V was shortened by 0 bases and J by 2 bases, with 8 bases between the two germline ends. Looked up from germline, CDR1 is SGHRS and CDR2 is YFSETQ. The CDR3 is CASSLAGHNTEAFF. CDR3 sequence (DNA): TGCGCCAGCAGCTTGGCAGGTCACAACACTGAAGCTTTCTTT.

The V and J genes are TRBV9 and TRBJ2-1, with TRBD2 identical over 10 bases. Germline loops: CDR1 SGDLS, CDR2 YYNGEE. The CDR3 runs 16 residues. V was pared by 3 bases and J by 3 bases, with 6 bases of the junction left unmatched. The CDR3, as DNA: TGTGCCAGCAGCGGACTCTGGACTAGCGGCTACAATGAGCAGTTCTTC. Protein: CASSGLWTSGYNEQFF.

The genes are TRBV28 and TRBJ2-1; 14 positions match TRBD2. Trimming cost V 3 bases and J 7 bases; bases outside gene matches: 5. In germline, CDR1 is MDHEN, CDR2 SYDVKM. The CDR3 is 16 residues long. The CDR3 coding sequence is TGTGCCAGCAGTTTCCGGGGACTAGCGGGAGTAAATGAGCAGTTCTTC. It encodes CASSFRGLAGVNEQFF.

This chain connects TRBV19 to TRBJ1-1; 7 bases are shared with TRBD1. Germline V gene lookup returns CDR1 LNHDA and CDR2 SQIVND (reference sequence). Trimming cost V 3 bases and J 7 bases; bases outside gene matches: 8. The CDR3 sequence is 14 residues long. CDR3 residues: CASSIPGGGIEAFF. For the CDR3, the DNA is TGTGCCAGTAGTATTCCCGGAGGGGGCATTGAAGCTTTCTTT. Full variable domain (remainder filled in from reference TRBV19 and TRBJ1-1): DGGITQSPKYLFRKEGQNVTLSCEQNLNHDAMYWYRQDPGQGLRLIYYSQIVNDFQKGDIAEGYSVSREKKESFPLTVTSAQKNPTAFYLCASSIPGGGIEAFFGQGTRLTVV.

This chain joins TRBV5-1 and TRBJ2-1; a weak D match, TRBD2 (6 bases). V was trimmed by 7 bases and J by 6 bases, leaving 17 bases between them. CDR1 is SGHRS and CDR2 is YFSETQ in the germline V gene. The CDR3 runs 14 residues. The chain's CDR3 is CASAPGGTINEQFF. The CDR3, as DNA: TGCGCCAGCGCACCTGGGGGGACGATCAATGAGCAGTTCTTC.

This chain links TRBV5-6 with TRBJ2-3; 11 nucleotides align to TRBD2. The J segment lost 5 bases and the V segment lost 0 bases, leaving 14 bases of the junction unmatched. From germline, CDR1 is SGHDT and CDR2 YYEEEE. The CDR3 totals 19 residues. The CDR3 nucleotides are TGTGCCAGCAGCTTGGCTTATAGCGGGGGGGCCCTTCGTGGAGATACGCAGTATTTT. Residues: CASSLAYSGGALRGDTQYF.

The chain uses TRBV11-2 and TRBJ1-3, with D possibly matching TRBD1 (5 bases). Trimming shortened V by 3 bases and J by 0 bases, and 12 bases separated the two germline ends. The CDR3 has 16 amino acids. From germline, CDR1 is SGHAT and CDR2 FQNNGV. The CDR3 reads CASSFRGVSSGNTIYF. The CDR3 coding sequence is TGTGCCAGCAGCTTTCGGGGGGTGAGCTCTGGAAACACCATATATTTT.

This chain connects TRBV5-1 to TRBJ2-7; the D gene is possibly TRBD1 (5 bases). This CDR3 is built from 14 residues. V dropped 3 bases and J dropped 2 bases, with 12 bases sitting between them. In germline, CDR1 is SGHRS, CDR2 YFSETQ. The CDR3 protein is CASSSNEQAYEQYF. DNA for the CDR3: TGCGCCAGCAGCTCAAACGAACAGGCCTACGAGCAGTACTTC.

The chain has TRBV5-1 and TRBJ1-1, with a possible D match to TRBD1 (6 bases). Germline CDR1 is SGHRS and CDR2 is YFSETQ. V was cut by 1 base and J by 1 base, with 8 bases left in between. The CDR3 is made up of 14 amino acids. The CDR3 DNA reads as TGCGCCAGCAGCTTGCGACAGGAGAACACTGAAGCTTTCTTT. This translates into CASSLRQENTEAFF.

The genes are TRBV7-9 and TRBJ2-1; 14 positions match TRBD2. This CDR3 comprises 18 residues. CDR1 SEHNR and CDR2 FQNEAQ come from the germline V gene (reference sequence). V lost 5 bases, J lost 3 bases, and 9 bases stayed unmatched. Written as DNA, the CDR3 is TGTGCCAGCAGCATTCCCGGGACTAGCGGGAGCCACTACAATGAGCAGTTCTTC. The encoded protein is CASSIPGTSGSHYNEQFF.

The rearrangement joins TRBV12-3 or TRBV12-4 to TRBJ1-2; D is ambiguous. CDR3 length: 13 amino acids. Trimming pared 3 bases from V and 7 bases from J, leaving 12 bases between. CDR3: CASSFRLLGGYTF. CDR3 in DNA: TGTGCCAGCAGTTTTAGACTGCTAGGTGGCTACACCTTC.

V is TRBV6-6 and J is TRBJ2-3; a weak D match, TRBD2 (5 bases). Germline V gene sequence: CDR1 MNHNY, CDR2 SVGAGI (reference sequence). V lost 5 bases, J lost 5 bases, and 8 bases lay in between. The CDR3 spans 12 residues. The CDR3: CASSPSLDTQYF. CDR3 sequence (DNA): TGTGCCAGCAGTCCTAGCCTAGATACGCAGTATTTT.